Only a few counts were recorded for the clone carrying this T cell receptor beta chain. Antigen unknown. This sample is part of a study of CD8 T cells in ankylosing spondylitis. General study results and limits: Characteristic of ankylosing spondylitis blood, it appeared, was a TCR beta motif comprising several highly homologous variants.

5'-RACE, quantitative and with molecular barcodes, yielded the TCR beta libraries. In TCRdb, the 5' RACE reads were re-called with MiXCR into one record per CDR3 protein. The repertoire holds hundreds of thousands of distinct CDR3 sequences, with roughly 27% as singletons. The CDR3 has 14 amino acids. Germline CDR1 reads KGHSH; CDR2 reads LQKENI. Trimming removed 4 bases from V and 4 bases from J; junction bases left unmatched: 3. Sequencing input: blood, either unsorted or a sorted T cell fraction (not recorded which). This clonotype was obtained from a male donor with ankylosing spondylitis. This chain links TRBV18 with TRBJ2-5; 10 positions agree with TRBD2. The CDR3 reads CASSRTSGGETQYF. CDR3 DNA sequence: TGTGCCAGCTCACGGACTAGCGGCGGAGAGACCCAGTACTTC. Full variable domain (remainder filled in from reference TRBV18 and TRBJ2-5): NAGVMQNPRHLVRRRGQEARLRCSPMKGHSHVYWYRQLPEEGLKFMVYLQKENIIDESGMPKERFSAEFPKEGPSILRIQQVVRGDSAAYFCASSRTSGGETQYFGPGTRLLVL.